Presented here are 27 T cell receptor beta chains from one specimen sequenced in a study of a mutant IDH1 vaccine in newly diagnosed glioma. Produced via immunoSEQ multiplex PCR; TCRdb's table is partial and in-frame only. The table shows over 50,000 clones, with approximately 80% occurring only once. The time point is: week 5, during vaccination. Each dose of the vaccine consisted of 300 ug of mutant IDH1 20-mer peptide, with topical imiquimod. What these receptors recognize is not known. This specimen was PBMCs, taken from a glioma patient whose treatment included an IDH1 peptide vaccine. All receptors derive from a man aged 30 to 45 with glioma.

The chain links TRBV5-1 to TRBJ2-5, with a possible D match to TRBD1 (6 bases). The ends were cut back, 3 bases at V and 2 bases at J, with 17 bases in the middle. CDR3 length: 16 residues. CDR1 is SGHRS, CDR2 YFSETQ, per germline. The CDR3 loop reads CASSSTVSDSQETQYF. The DNA of the CDR3 is TGCGCCAGCAGCTCAACCGTGTCGGACAGTCAAGAGACCCAGTACTTC.

The V and J genes are TRBV5-1 and TRBJ2-3; D unclear. Germline CDR1 and CDR2: SGHRS and YFSETQ. V lost 4 bases and J lost 2, with 8 bases in between. CDR3 size: 13 residues. The CDR3 bases are TGCGCCAGCAGCCGAGGTTCCACAGATACGCAGTATTTT. This translates into CASSRGSTDTQYF.

Details on this clone: Other nucleotide sequences in the sample specify the same CDR3. The CDR3: CASSSPGQSSGNTIYF. The CDR3 DNA sequence: TGTGCCAGCAGTTCACCGGGACAGAGCTCTGGAAACACCATATATTTT. The V and J genes are TRBV28 and TRBJ1-3; 7 bases align to TRBD1. This CDR3 contains 16 residues. Germline CDR1 reads MDHEN; CDR2 reads SYDVKM. The trim removed 4 bases at V and 0 bases at J, leaving 6 bases unmatched.

The chain has TRBV7-3 and TRBJ1-1, with TRBD1 matching over 7 bases. Germline loops: CDR1 SGHTA, CDR2 FQGTGA. CDR3 length equals 23 residues. V lost 1 base and J lost 0; bases outside the gene matches: 26. CDR3 sequence reads: CASSLIPLWDRDSTTIMNTEAFF. The CDR3 DNA is TGTGCCAGCAGCTTAATCCCCCTTTGGGATAGGGACAGCACAACAATAATGAACACTGAAGCTTTCTTT.

The rearrangement links TRBV5-4 to TRBJ2-7; TRBD1 is a possible D gene (5 bases). Germline values: CDR1 SGHNT, CDR2 YYREEE (reference sequence). The CDR3 loop spans 16 amino acids. V was pared by 4 bases and J by 3 bases, with 20 bases between. The CDR3 sequence is CASSPGRAGINYEQYF. The CDR3 coding sequence is TGTGCCAGCAGCCCTGGTAGGGCAGGGATCAACTACGAGCAGTACTTC.

The chain joins TRBV13 to TRBJ2-1; D call uncertain. Trimming took 2 bases from V and 8 from J, leaving 19 bases between them. Germline CDR1 and CDR2: PRHDT and FYEKMQ (reference sequence). The CDR3 is 16 amino acids. CDR3: CASSLKGTQRRDEQFF. CDR3 nucleotide sequence: TGTGCCAGCAGCTTAAAAGGAACCCAACGTCGGGATGAGCAGTTCTTC.

The J gene is TRBJ2-1, the V gene TRBV7-9; the D gene is possibly TRBD1 (6 bases). The CDR3 covers 14 residues. Trimming cost V 5 bases and J 8 bases, with 16 bases left between them. In germline, CDR1 is SEHNR, CDR2 FQNEAQ (reference sequence). CDR3 sequence reads: CASSTPQQGYEQFF. The CDR3 nucleotides read TGTGCCAGCAGCACCCCCCAACAGGGCTATGAGCAGTTCTTC.

This sequence joins TRBV28 and TRBJ1-6; D possibly corresponds to TRBD1 (5 bases). Germline V gene data show CDR1 as MDHEN and CDR2 as SYDVKM. The ends were cut back, 7 bases at V and 10 bases at J, with 26 bases in the middle. The CDR3 length is 17 residues. The CDR3 protein is CASNPPLRGFRSSPLHF. CDR3 sequence (DNA): TGTGCCAGCAATCCGCCCCTAAGGGGTTTTCGCTCCTCACCCCTCCACTTT.

The rearrangement links TRBV7-9 to TRBJ2-5; no clear D. V shed 3 bases and J shed 1 base, with 6 bases lying between them. CDR1 SEHNR and CDR2 FQNEAQ come from the germline V gene (reference sequence). The CDR3 contains 13 residues. CDR3 sequence (DNA): TGTGCCAGCAGCTTTTCAGCCCAAGAGACCCAGTACTTC. Its translation is CASSFSAQETQYF.

The table lists this clone with a few counts. The genes are TRBV30 and TRBJ1-1, with TRBD1 identical over 10 bases. Trimming took 7 bases from V and 11 from J; bases not matched to a gene: 16. The germline V gene encodes CDR1 GTSNPN and CDR2 SVGIG (reference sequence). CDR3 length equals 14 residues. In DNA, the CDR3 is TGTGCCTCCGCCCTCGGACAGGGGGTGGGGTTGGCTTTCTTT. It codes for CASALGQGVGLAFF.

The rearrangement uses TRBV28 and TRBJ2-7; the match to TRBD2 covers 10 bases. The CDR3 consists of 15 residues. With 8 bases clipped from V and 2 bases from J, the junction kept 9 bases outside the gene matches. Germline CDR1 reads MDHEN; CDR2 reads SYDVKM. CDR3 sequence: CASLLAGVPPYEQYF. CDR3 in DNA: TGTGCCAGCCTGCTAGCGGGGGTTCCACCCTACGAGCAGTACTTC.

This chain links TRBV10-3 with TRBJ2-7, with 10 bases fitting TRBD1. Germline loops: CDR1 ENHRY, CDR2 SYGVKD. CDR3 size: 14 residues. V gave up 5 bases and J gave up 4 bases; unmatched junction bases: 5. CDR3: CAISSDRGRYEQYF. The CDR3 DNA follows: TGTGCCATCAGTTCCGACAGGGGGCGGTACGAGCAGTACTTC.

This sequence joins TRBV6-5 and TRBJ2-7; 8 nucleotides agree with TRBD1. The CDR3 consists of 13 residues. Germline CDR1 is MNHEY and CDR2 is SVGAGI. Unmatched junction bases numbered 4, after V lost 6 bases and J lost 3 bases. The CDR3 DNA follows: TGTGCCAGCAGCCCCGGGACAGGCTACGAGCAGTACTTC. Protein sequence: CASSPGTGYEQYF.

The rearrangement uses TRBV9 and TRBJ2-5; perhaps TRBD2 as D (5 bases). The V end lost 4 bases, the J end lost 7 bases, and 14 bases lay between the germline ends. The germline gives CDR1 SGDLS, CDR2 YYNGEE. The CDR3 spans 13 residues. The CDR3 DNA is TGTGCCAGCAGCCAACTAGTTTTTGGGACCCAGTACTTC. The encoded protein is CASSQLVFGTQYF.

The genes are TRBV18 and TRBJ2-3, with D unresolved. In germline, CDR1 is KGHSH, CDR2 LQKENI. This CDR3 contains 15 residues. V was pared by 3 bases and J by 2 bases, with 12 bases between. The CDR3 here is CASSPETLLTDTQYF. In DNA form, the CDR3 reads TGTGCCAGCTCACCGGAGACCCTACTCACAGATACGCAGTATTTT. Full variable domain (rest looked up from reference TRBV18 and TRBJ2-3): NAGVMQNPRHLVRRRGQEARLRCSPMKGHSHVYWYRQLPEEGLKFMVYLQKENIIDESGMPKERFSAEFPKEGPSILRIQQVVRGDSAAYFCASSPETLLTDTQYFGPGTRLTVL.

The V and J genes are TRBV5-1 and TRBJ2-5; the match to TRBD1 covers 7 bases. This CDR3 is 16 amino acids long. The V gene's germline CDR1 is SGHRS and CDR2 YFSETQ. V lost 0 bases and J lost 4; bases outside the gene matches: 9. The CDR3, as DNA: TGCGCCAGCAGCTTGGCCCCGCTGACAGGGCCAGAGACCCAGTACTTC. Protein product: CASSLAPLTGPETQYF.

The chain uses TRBV7-9 and TRBJ2-5; D tentatively fits TRBD1 or TRBD2 (5 bases each). With the DNA end fitting TRBJ2-7 better, the J assignment may be wrong. This CDR3 is 15 amino acids long. CDR1 and CDR2 (germline): SEHNR, FQNEAQ (reference sequence). The CDR3 DNA is TGTGCCAGCACCTCAACCGGGACGGAGACCTACGAGCAGTACTTC. It specifies CASTSTGTETYEQYF.

The table lists this clone with a count of one. The gene calls are TRBV9 and TRBJ2-5, with a possible D match to TRBD2 (6 bases). This CDR3 has 15 residues. Trimming removed 0 bases at V and 4 bases at J, with 13 bases between. The germline CDR1 and CDR2 sequences are SGDLS and YYNGEE. CDR3 loop: CASSVVPTSTETQYF. DNA of the CDR3: TGTGCCAGCAGCGTAGTCCCAACTAGCACAGAGACCCAGTACTTC.

This clone was observed a few times. This rearrangement joins TRBV12-1 to TRBJ1-6; the table's D call, TRBD1, was not checked against the DNA. TRBV12-1 is a documented pseudogene. The CDR3 sequence is 17 residues long. Written as DNA, the CDR3 is TGTGCCAGCAGCTGTCTTAGGCGACAGGGGGCGAATTCACCCCTCCACTTT. It is translated as CASSCLRRQGANSPLHF.

J is TRBJ2-5 and V is TRBV7-6, with a tentative D call TRBD1 (5 bases). CDR3 length equals 12 residues. From germline, CDR1 is SGHVS and CDR2 FNYEAQ. V dropped 4 bases and J dropped 7 bases, with 10 bases sitting between them. Written as DNA, the CDR3 is TGTGCCAGCAGCTACCAGGGCGTGACCCAGTACTTC. Translated, it gives CASSYQGVTQYF.

The rearrangement links TRBV5-6 to TRBJ2-7, with TRBD1 identical over 7 bases. CDR3 size: 14 residues. Germline V CDR1 and CDR2: SGHDT, YYEEEE. Unmatched junction bases numbered 7, after V lost 4 bases and J lost 3 bases. The CDR3 DNA is TGTGCCAGCAGCATGGGACAGAGCAACTACGAGCAGTACTTC. It codes for CASSMGQSNYEQYF.

This clone was detected a few times. The J gene is TRBJ1-1, the V gene TRBV7-9, with a possible D match to TRBD1 (6 bases). With 4 bases removed from V and 6 bases from J, the gap between germline ends came to 18 bases. Germline assignment: CDR1 SEHNR and CDR2 FQNEAQ (reference sequence). CDR3 length: 15 residues. The CDR3 DNA is TGTGCCAGCAGCTCGCGACAGGCTGGTAGGCCTGAAGCTTTCTTT. It codes for CASSSRQAGRPEAFF.

Turning to this clone: One end of the junction does not line up with germline, which may come from a read error. The rearrangement uses TRBV2 and TRBJ2-3; D unclear. Germline V gene sequence: CDR1 SNHLY, CDR2 FYNNEI. There are 13 residues in the CDR3. CDR3 protein: CAGRQIATDTQYF. CDR3 nucleotide sequence: TGTGCCGGCAGACAAATAGCTACAGATACGCAGTATTTT.

This clone was seen a handful of times. V is TRBV2 and J is TRBJ2-7; TRBD1 agrees at 7 bases. The trim removed 4 bases at V and 2 bases at J, leaving 8 bases unmatched. Germline loops: CDR1 SNHLY, CDR2 FYNNEI. The CDR3 is made up of 15 amino acids. The CDR3 DNA is TGTGCCAGCAGTGGATCCGCGAGGGGGCCCTACGAGCAGTACTTC. It yields the protein CASSGSARGPYEQYF.

This clone was recorded once. The V gene is TRBV7-8, the J gene TRBJ1-5; D unclear. The germline CDR1 and CDR2 sequences are SGHVS and FQNEAQ. The CDR3 consists of 17 residues. V shed 0 bases and J shed 0 bases, with 12 bases lying between them. The chain's CDR3 is CASSLASFSYSNQPQHF. The CDR3, as DNA: TGTGCCAGCAGCTTAGCGTCTTTCTCGTATAGCAATCAGCCCCAGCATTTT.

The rearrangement links TRBV28 to TRBJ1-5, with a possible D match to TRBD1 (6 bases). The CDR3 is 15 residues long. V lost 8 bases and J lost 3, with 17 bases in between. Per germline, CDR1 MDHEN and CDR2 SYDVKM. In nucleotides, the CDR3 is TGTGCCAGCCGCCCTCAGGGGCAAGTCAATCAGCCCCAGCATTTT. Protein: CASRPQGQVNQPQHF.

The J gene is TRBJ2-2, the V gene TRBV4-1; D is possibly TRBD1 (6 bases). The ends were cut back, 6 bases at V and 5 bases at J, with 13 bases in the middle. The CDR3 is 14 amino acids. From germline, CDR1 is MGHRA and CDR2 YSYEKL. The CDR3 region has the DNA TGCGCCAGCAGAATACAGGGACGGACCGGGGAGCTGTTTTTT. It encodes CASRIQGRTGELFF.